The source of this T cell receptor beta chain is a study of blood T cell repertoires in COVID-19. The overall study: Samples came from the United States, Italy and Spain, spanning acute and convalescent COVID-19. PBMCs, B-cell-depleted T cells, or T cells provided the cDNA or gDNA that made up the material.

Under the authors' procedure: Reference gene primer amplification gave nucleated cell count estimates. Some clones are missing from TCRdb's copy, which holds only in-frame ones; the method was immunoSEQ multiplex PCR. That table supplies the V and J calls and clone size; D and trimming were determined from the DNA. Among roughly 90,000 clones listed, about 80% were seen once. The germline V gene has CDR1 SNHLY and CDR2 FYNNEI. J lost 13 bases, V lost 3 bases, and 7 bases had no gene match. The CDR3 extends over 13 amino acids. This receptor was obtained from a woman in her sixties or seventies with acute or convalescent COVID-19. The sequenced sample consisted of peripheral blood. The chain is built from TRBV2 and TRBJ2-4, with TRBD1 identical over 9 bases. The CDR3 sequence: CASSDLRDRDQYF. DNA for the CDR3: TGTGCCAGCAGTGACCTCCGGGACAGGGACCAGTACTTC.